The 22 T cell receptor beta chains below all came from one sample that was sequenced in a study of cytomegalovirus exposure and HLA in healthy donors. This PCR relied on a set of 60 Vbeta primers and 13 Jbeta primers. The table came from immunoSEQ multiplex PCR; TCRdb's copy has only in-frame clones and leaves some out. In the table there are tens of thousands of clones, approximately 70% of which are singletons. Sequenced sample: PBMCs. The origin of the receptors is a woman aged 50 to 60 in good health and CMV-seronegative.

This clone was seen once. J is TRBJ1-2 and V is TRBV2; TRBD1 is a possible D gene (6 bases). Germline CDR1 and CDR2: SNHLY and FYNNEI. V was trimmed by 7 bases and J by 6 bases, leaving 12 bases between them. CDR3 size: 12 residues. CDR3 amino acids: CASNRVTHGYTF. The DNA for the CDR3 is TGTGCCAGCAACAGGGTAACTCATGGCTACACCTTC.

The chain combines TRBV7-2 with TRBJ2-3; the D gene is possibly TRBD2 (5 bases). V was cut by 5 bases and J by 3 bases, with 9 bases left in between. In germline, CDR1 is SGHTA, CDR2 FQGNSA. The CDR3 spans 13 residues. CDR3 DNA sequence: TGTGCCAGCAGCCTCCCGGGGACAGATACGCAGTATTTT. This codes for CASSLPGTDTQYF.

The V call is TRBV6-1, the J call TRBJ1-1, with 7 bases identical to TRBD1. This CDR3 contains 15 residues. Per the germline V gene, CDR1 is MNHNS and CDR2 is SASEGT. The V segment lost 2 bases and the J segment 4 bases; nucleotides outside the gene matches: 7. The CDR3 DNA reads TGTGCCAGCAGTGAAAGAGTGCCAGGGGGCACTGAAGCTTTCTTT. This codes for CASSERVPGGTEAFF.

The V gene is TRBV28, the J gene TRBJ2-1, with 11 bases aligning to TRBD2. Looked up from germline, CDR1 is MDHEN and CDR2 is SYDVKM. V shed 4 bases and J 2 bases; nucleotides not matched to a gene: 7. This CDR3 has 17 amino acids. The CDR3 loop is CASSSSQLAGAYNEQFF. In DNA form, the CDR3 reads TGTGCCAGCAGTTCATCCCAACTAGCGGGGGCCTACAATGAGCAGTTCTTC.

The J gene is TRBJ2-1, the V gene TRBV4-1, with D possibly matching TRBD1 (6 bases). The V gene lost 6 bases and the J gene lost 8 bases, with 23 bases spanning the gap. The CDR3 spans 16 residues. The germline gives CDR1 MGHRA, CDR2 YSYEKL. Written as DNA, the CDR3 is TGCGCCAGCAGGCGGGCGTTGGGGGCGGCCGGCGATGAGCAGTTCTTC. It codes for CASRRALGAAGDEQFF.

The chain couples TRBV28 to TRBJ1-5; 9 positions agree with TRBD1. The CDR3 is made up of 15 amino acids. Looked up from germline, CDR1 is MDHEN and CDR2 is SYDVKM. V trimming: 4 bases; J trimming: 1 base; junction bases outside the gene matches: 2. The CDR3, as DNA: TGTGCCAGCAGTTCCGGGACAGGGAGCAATCAGCCCCAGCATTTT. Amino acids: CASSSGTGSNQPQHF.

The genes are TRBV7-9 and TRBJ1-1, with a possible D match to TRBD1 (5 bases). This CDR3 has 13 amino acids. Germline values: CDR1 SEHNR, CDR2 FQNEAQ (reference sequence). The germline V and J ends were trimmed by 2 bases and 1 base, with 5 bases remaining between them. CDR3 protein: CASSLQGNTEAFF. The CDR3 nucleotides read TGTGCCAGCAGCTTACAGGGGAACACTGAAGCTTTCTTT.

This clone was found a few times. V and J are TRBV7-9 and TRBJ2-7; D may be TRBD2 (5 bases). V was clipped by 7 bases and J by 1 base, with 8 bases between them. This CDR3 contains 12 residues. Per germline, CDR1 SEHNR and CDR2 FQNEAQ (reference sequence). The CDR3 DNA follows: TGTGCCAGCACCGGGGAGTCCTACGAGCAGTACTTC. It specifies CASTGESYEQYF.

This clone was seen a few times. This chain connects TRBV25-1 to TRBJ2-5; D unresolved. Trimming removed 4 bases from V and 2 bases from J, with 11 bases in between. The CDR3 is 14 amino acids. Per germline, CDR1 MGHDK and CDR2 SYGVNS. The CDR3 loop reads CASSGYRKQETQYF. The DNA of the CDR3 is TGTGCCAGCAGTGGGTACAGAAAGCAAGAGACCCAGTACTTC.

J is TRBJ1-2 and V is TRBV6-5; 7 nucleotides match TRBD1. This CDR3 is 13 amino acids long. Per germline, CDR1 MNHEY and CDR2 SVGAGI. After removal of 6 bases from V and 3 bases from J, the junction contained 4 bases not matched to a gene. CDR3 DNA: TGTGCCAGCAGCCCCACAGGGGACTATGGCTACACCTTC. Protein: CASSPTGDYGYTF.

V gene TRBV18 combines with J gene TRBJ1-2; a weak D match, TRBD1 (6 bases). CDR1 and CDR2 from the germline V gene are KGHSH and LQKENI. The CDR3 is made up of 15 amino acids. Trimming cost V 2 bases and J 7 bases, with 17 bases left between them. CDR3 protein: CASSPDGSRGVGYTF. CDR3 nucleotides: TGTGCCAGCTCACCAGACGGGTCCAGGGGAGTTGGCTACACCTTC.

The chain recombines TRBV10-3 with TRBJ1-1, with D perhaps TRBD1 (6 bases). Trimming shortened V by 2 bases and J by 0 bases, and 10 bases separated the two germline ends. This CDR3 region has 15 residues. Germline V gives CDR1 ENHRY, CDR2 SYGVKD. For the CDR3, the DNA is TGTGCCATCAGTGAGCGCAGGGGCATGAACACTGAAGCTTTCTTT. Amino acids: CAISERRGMNTEAFF.

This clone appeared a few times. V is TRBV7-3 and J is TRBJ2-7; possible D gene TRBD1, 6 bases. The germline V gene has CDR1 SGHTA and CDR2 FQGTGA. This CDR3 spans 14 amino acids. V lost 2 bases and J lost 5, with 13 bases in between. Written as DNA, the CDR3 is TGTGCCAGCAGCTTATTAGGACAGACAGACGAGCAGTACTTC. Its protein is CASSLLGQTDEQYF.

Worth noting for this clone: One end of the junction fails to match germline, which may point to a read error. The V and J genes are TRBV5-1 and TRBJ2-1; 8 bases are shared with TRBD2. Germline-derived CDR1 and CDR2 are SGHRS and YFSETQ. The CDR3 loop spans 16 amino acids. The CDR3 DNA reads TGCGCCAGCAGCCCGGGAGGGATTACCTCCCACAATGAGCAGTTCTTC. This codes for CASSPGGITSHNEQFF.

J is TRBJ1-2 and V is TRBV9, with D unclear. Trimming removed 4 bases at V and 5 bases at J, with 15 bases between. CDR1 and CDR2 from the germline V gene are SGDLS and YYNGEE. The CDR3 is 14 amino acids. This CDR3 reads CASSLRGWWYGYTF. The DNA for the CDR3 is TGTGCCAGCAGCCTAAGAGGGTGGTGGTATGGCTACACCTTC. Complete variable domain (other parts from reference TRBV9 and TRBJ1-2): DSGVTQTPKHLITATGQRVTLRCSPRSGDLSVYWYQQSLDQGLQFLIQYYNGEERAKGNILERFSAQQFPDLHSELNLSSLELGDSALYFCASSLRGWWYGYTFGSGTRLTVV.

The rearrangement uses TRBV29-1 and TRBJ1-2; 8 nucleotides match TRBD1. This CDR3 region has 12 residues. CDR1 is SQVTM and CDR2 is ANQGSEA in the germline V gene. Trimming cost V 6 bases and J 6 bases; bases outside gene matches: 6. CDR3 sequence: CSVGQGSNGYTF. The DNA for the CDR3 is TGCAGCGTCGGACAGGGAAGTAATGGCTACACCTTC.

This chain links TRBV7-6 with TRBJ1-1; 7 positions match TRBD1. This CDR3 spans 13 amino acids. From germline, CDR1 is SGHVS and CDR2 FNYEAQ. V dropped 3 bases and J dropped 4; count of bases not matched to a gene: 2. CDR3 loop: CASSFGTVTEAFF. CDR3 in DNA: TGTGCCAGCAGCTTCGGGACAGTCACTGAAGCTTTCTTT. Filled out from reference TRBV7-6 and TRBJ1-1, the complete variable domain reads GAGVSQSPRYKVTKRGQDVALRCDPISGHVSLYWYRQALGQGPEFLTYFNYEAQQDKSGLPNDRFSAERPEGSISTLTIQRTEQRDSAMYRCASSFGTVTEAFFGQGTRLTVV.

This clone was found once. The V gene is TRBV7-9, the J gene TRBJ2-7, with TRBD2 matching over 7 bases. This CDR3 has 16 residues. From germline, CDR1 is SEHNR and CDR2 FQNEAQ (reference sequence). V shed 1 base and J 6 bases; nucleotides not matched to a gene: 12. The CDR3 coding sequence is TGTGCCAGCAGCTTAGATCGGCGGCGGGAGCAGGCCGAGCAGTACTTC. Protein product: CASSLDRRREQAEQYF. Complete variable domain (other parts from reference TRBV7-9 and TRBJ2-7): DTGVSQNPRHKITKRGQNVTFRCDPISEHNRLYWYRQTLGQGPEFLTYFQNEAQLEKSRLLSDRFSAERPKGSFSTLEIQRTEQGDSAMYLCASSLDRRREQAEQYFGPGTRLTVT.

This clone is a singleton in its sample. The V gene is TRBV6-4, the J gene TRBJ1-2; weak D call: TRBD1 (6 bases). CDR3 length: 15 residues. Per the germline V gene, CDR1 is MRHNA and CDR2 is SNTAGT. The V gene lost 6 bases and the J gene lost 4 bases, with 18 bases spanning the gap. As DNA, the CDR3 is TGTGCCAGCAGGCGGGGGGCAGGGGACCCCTATGGCTACACCTTC. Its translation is CASRRGAGDPYGYTF.

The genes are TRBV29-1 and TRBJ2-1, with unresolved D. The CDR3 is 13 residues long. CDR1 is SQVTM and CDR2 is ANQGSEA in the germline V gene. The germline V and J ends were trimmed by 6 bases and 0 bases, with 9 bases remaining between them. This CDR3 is CSVRESSYNEQFF. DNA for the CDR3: TGCAGCGTCCGAGAGTCCTCCTACAATGAGCAGTTCTTC.

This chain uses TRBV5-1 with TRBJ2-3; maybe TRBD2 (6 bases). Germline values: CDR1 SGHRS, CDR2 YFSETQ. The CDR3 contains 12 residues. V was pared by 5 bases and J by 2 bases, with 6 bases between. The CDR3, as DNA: TGCGCCAGCAGGCGGGACACAGATACGCAGTATTTT. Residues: CASRRDTDTQYF.

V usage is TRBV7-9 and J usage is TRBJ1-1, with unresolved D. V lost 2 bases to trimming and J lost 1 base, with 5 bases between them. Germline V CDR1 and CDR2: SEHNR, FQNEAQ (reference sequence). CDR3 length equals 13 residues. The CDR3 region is CASSLLSNTEAFF. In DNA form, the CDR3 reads TGTGCCAGCAGCTTACTGTCGAACACTGAAGCTTTCTTT.